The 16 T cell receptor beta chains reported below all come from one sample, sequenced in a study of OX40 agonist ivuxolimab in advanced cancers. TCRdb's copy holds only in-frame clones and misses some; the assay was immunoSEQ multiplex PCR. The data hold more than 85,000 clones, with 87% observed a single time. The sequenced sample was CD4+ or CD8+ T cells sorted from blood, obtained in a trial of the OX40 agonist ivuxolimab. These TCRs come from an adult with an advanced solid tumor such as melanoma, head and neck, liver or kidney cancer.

The CDR3, as DNA: TGTGCCAGTACTGGCCAAGAGACCCAGTACTTC. Encoded protein: CASTGQETQYF. This sequence joins TRBV25-1 and TRBJ2-5; D remains unclear. Looked up from germline, CDR1 is MGHDK and CDR2 is SYGVNS. Trimming pared 9 bases from V and 1 base from J, leaving 6 bases between. The CDR3 has 11 residues.

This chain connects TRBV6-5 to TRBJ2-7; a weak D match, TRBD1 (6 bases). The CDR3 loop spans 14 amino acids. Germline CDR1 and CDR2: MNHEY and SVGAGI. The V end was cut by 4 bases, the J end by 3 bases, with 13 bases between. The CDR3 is CASSSPGTNYEQYF. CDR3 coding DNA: TGTGCCAGCAGTTCACCCGGGACAAACTACGAGCAGTACTTC.

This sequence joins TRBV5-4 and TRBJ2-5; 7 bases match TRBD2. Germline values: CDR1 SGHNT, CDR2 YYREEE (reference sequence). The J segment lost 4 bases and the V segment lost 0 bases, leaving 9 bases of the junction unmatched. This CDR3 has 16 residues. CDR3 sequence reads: CASSLGSSGGGETQYF. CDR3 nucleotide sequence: TGTGCCAGCAGCTTGGGATCCAGTGGGGGGGGAGAGACCCAGTACTTC.

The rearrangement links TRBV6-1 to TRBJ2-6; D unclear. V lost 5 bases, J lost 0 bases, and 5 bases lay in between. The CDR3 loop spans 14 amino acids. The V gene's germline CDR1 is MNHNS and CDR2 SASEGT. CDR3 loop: CASSRYSGANVLTF. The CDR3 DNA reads TGTGCCAGCAGTCGGTACTCTGGGGCCAACGTCCTGACTTTC.

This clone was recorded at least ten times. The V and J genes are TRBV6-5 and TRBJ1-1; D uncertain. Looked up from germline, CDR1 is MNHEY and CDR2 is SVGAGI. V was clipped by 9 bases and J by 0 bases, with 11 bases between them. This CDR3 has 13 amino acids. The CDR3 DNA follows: TGTGCCAGTCAGGCTCCACTGAACACTGAAGCTTTCTTT. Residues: CASQAPLNTEAFF.

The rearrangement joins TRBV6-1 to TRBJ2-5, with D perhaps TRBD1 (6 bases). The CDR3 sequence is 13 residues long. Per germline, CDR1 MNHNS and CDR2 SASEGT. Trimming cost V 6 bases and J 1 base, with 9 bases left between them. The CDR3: CASSRDTQETQYF. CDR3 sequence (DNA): TGTGCCAGCAGCCGGGACACCCAAGAGACCCAGTACTTC.

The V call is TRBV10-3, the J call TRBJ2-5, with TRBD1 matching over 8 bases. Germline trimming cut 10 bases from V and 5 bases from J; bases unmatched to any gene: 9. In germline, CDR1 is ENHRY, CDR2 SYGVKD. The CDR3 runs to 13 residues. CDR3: CATQTGAVETQYF. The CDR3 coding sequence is TGTGCCACCCAGACAGGGGCGGTGGAGACCCAGTACTTC.

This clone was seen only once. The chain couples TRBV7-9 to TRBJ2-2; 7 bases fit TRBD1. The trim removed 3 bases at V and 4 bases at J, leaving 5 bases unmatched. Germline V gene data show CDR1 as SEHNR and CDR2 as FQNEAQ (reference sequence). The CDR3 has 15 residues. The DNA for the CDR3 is TGTGCCAGCAGCTTCGAGACAGGGCTCACCGGGGAGCTGTTTTTT. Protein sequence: CASSFETGLTGELFF.

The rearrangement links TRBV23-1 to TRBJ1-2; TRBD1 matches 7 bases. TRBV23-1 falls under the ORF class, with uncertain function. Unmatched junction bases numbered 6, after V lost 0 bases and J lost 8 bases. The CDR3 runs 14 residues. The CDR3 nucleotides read TGCGCCAGCAGTCAATCAAGGGACAGCACAGGCTACACCTTC. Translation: CASSQSRDSTGYTF.

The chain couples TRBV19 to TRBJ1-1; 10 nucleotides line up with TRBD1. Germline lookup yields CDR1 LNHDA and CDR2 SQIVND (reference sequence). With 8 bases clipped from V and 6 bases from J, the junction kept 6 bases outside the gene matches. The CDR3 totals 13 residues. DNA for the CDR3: TGTGCCAGTGGACAGGGGGGAGGCTCTGAAGCTTTCTTT. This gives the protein CASGQGGGSEAFF.

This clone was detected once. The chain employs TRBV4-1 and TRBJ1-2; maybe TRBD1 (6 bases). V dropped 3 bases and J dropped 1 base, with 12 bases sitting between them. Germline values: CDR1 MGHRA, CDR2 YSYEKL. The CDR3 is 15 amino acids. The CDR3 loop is CASSQTGNNNYGYTF. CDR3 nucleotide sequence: TGCGCCAGCAGCCAGACAGGAAATAATAACTATGGCTACACCTTC.

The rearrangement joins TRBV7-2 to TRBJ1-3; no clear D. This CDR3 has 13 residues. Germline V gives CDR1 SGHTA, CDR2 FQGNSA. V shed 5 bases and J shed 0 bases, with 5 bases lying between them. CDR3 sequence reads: CASSPLSGNTIYF. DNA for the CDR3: TGTGCCAGCAGCCCCCTCTCTGGAAACACCATATATTTT.

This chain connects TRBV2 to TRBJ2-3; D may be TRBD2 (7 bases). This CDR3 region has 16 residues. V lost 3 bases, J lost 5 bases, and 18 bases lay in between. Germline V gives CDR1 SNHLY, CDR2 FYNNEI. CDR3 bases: TGTGCCAGCAGTGACGAGTGGGGGGGCGTTATAGATACGCAGTATTTT. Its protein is CASSDEWGGVIDTQYF.

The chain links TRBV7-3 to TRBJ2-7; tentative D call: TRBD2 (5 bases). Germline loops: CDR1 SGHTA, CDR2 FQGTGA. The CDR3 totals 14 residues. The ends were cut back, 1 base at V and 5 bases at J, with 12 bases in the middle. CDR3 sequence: CASSLNPGGDEQYF. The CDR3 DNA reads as TGTGCCAGCAGCTTAAACCCAGGAGGCGACGAGCAGTACTTC.

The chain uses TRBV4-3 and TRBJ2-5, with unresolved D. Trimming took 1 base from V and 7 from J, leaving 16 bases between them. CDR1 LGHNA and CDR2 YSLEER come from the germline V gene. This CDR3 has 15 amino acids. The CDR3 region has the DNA TGCGCCAGCAGCCAAGGTTTACCGAATCATTGGACCCAGTACTTC. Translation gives CASSQGLPNHWTQYF.

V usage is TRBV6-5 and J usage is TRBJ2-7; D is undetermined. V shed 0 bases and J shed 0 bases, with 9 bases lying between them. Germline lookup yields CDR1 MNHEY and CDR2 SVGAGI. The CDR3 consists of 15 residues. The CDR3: CASSYSDVSSYEQYF. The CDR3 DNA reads TGTGCCAGCAGTTACTCGGACGTCAGCTCCTACGAGCAGTACTTC.